The T cell receptor beta chain under discussion was sequenced for a study of blood T cell repertoires in COVID-19 (dated by TCRdb to 2018 to 2020). Background on the whole study: Collaborator samples came from the United States, Italy and Spain and covered acute and convalescent phases of COVID-19. Samples came from the ongoing ImmuneRACE study (first 160 participants) plus 1,254 subjects from 6 global collaborators. Where available, HLA class I and class II types were taken from metadata supplied by the sample provider and were not determined by assay-based typing. Nearly every sample came with metadata listing a de-identified subject ID, COVID-19 status, age in years and sex. A freely available public database, intended as a resource for researchers studying the immune response to SARS-CoV-2, is where the repertoires were released. Deeply sampled blood TCRbeta repertoires from subjects exposed to, actively infected with, or recovered from COVID-19 were included in the dataset. The material from the prospective study consisted of cDNA or gDNA derived from T cells, B-cell-depleted T cells, or PBMCs.

The immunoSEQ Assay, a bias-controlled multiplex PCR, was used to amplify TCRbeta CDR3 regions from genomic DNA. As for the authors' bioinformatics: Within the assay, amplification of reference gene primers was used to estimate how many nucleated cells each sample contained. Sequence reads were collapsed and filtered to measure the absolute abundance of every unique TCRbeta CDR3 rearrangement. Productive Simpson clonality was computed per sample as the square root of Simpson's diversity index over productive rearrangements. TCRdb provides this immuneACCESS table in a form limited to in-frame rearrangements. Some clones are lacking; in checked studies, under half of them reflect an unresolved V gene, and why the rest are absent is not known. V and J calls plus clone size are reproduced from that table; the DNA served to infer D and trimming. In this sample the table shows 190,000 or so clones, roughly 80% of which occur a single time. The ten largest clones add up to 13% of the sample.

Samples from volunteer blood donors who had recovered from COVID-19 were contributed by a second Seattle source. Each collaborating institution followed its own protocols to collect whole blood in K2EDTA tubes. For TCRbeta analysis, collaborators shipped samples in one of three forms: frozen whole blood, isolated PBMCs, or DNA extracted from either of those sample types. Concerning this clone: Its specific antigen is unknown. No much larger clone exists at a distance of one base, and base qualities are not known.

The paper as a whole reports these results and caveats: Clinical and demographic metadata were provided uncurated, with the amount varying by source and participant.

Sequenced sample: peripheral blood. The sequence derives from a man aged 45 to 65 who had recovered from COVID-19.

The CDR3 sequence is CASRSTGQGTDTQYF. The DNA sequence reads TGTGCCAGTAGGAGCACGGGACAGGGCACAGATACGCAGTATTTT. The rearranged chain carries TRBV19 and TRBJ2-3; a stretch of 8 junction bases matches TRBD1. V trim: 6 bases; J trim: 1 base; unmatched bases: 6. The germline V gene (reference sequence) specifies LNHDA as CDR1 and SQIVND as CDR2. The CDR3 runs 15 residues from the cysteine to the phenylalanine. The kept DNA is CDR3 alone, 45 bases in frame from the first base.